These T cell receptor beta chains were read from a single sample in a study of graft-versus-host responses after intestinal transplantation. Method: immunoSEQ multiplex PCR; TCRdb's copy keeps in-frame clones and lacks some. The sample gives about 100,000 clones, about 88% of which show up once; 0.85% to 1% is in the top ten. These receptors have no identified antigens. The sample in question was unstimulated CD4+ T cells sorted from spleen or lymph node cells, obtained before transplant. These receptor sequences come from a human donor who was the organ donor for an intestinal transplant. CDR3s include the opening cysteine and the closing phenylalanine or tryptophan. Fields, in order: D gene, clone size, J gene, V gene, CDR3 DNA, CDR3 protein. A D gene is named only where the DNA matches it firmly. Some rows mark clone size as missing; the rest say once, few, many or name a class of expanded clone.

TRBD1 . TRBJ1-2 TRBV18 TGTGCCAGCTCACCGGGACAGGGCACCAACTATGGCTACACCTTC CASSPGQGTNYGYTF
. few TRBJ1-5 TRBV5-4 TGTGCCAGCAGCTTGGAGGGTCAGCCCCAGCATTTT CASSLEGQPQHF
. once TRBJ2-5 TRBV19 TGTGCCAGTAGTACCGCGGGGTATGAGACCCAGTACTTC CASSTAGYETQYF
. once TRBJ2-2 TRBV28 TGTGCCAGCAGTTTAGTTCGGCGAGACACCGGGGAGCTGTTTTTT CASSLVRRDTGELFF
. . TRBJ1-5 TRBV28 TGTGCCAGCAGTTTATCTGGTTCAAGCAATCAGCCCCAGCATTTT CASSLSGSSNQPQHF
. . TRBJ2-3 TRBV4-2 TGTGCCAGCAGCCAAGTCGGGGGGCCCGGGAACACAGATACGCAGTATTTT CASSQVGGPGNTDTQYF
. . TRBJ1-1 TRBV6-5 TGTGCCGCCTACGCCGGGATATCGACTGAAGCTTTCTTT CAAYAGISTEAFF
. once TRBJ1-3 TRBV30 TGTGCCTGGAGTTCGCCCATGGTCCACTCTGGAAACACCATATATTTT CAWSSPMVHSGNTIYF
. . TRBJ1-2 TRBV5-1 TGCGCCAGCAGCTTCTTGCAGGGATATGGCTACACCTTC CASSFLQGYGYTF
TRBD1 . TRBJ1-5 TRBV30 TGTGCCTGGAGTGTCAAAGGGACAGCGAATCAGCCCCAGCATTTT CAWSVKGTANQPQHF
. . TRBJ2-3 TRBV27 TGTGCCAGCAGTTTACTGTCAGGGGTTCGCACAGATACGCAGTATTTT CASSLLSGVRTDTQYF
. . TRBJ2-7 TRBV9 TGTGCCAGCAGCGTAGAAGGCAGGGGCGAGCAGTACTTC CASSVEGRGEQYF
. . TRBJ2-2 TRBV30 TGTGCCTGGAGTAAAGACTATGCCGCGAACACCGGGGAGCTGTTTTTT CAWSKDYAANTGELFF
. . TRBJ1-4 TRBV6-1 TGTGCCAGCAGTGAAATCATGAGAGAAAAACTGTTTTTT CASSEIMREKLFF
TRBD1 . TRBJ1-6 TRBV7-3 TGTGCCAGCAGCCGCTCGGGACAGGGGGCGGGTTCCTATAATTCACCCCTCCACTTT CASSRSGQGAGSYNSPLHF
. . TRBJ1-1 TRBV30 TGTGCCTGGAGCCGGGGTGAGGAGGGTCACACTGAAGCTTTCTTT CAWSRGEEGHTEAFF
. . TRBJ2-2 TRBV9 TGTGCCAGCAGCGTAGCCCCTCCTAGCGCCCCTCAAAATACCGGGGAGCTGTTTTTT CASSVAPPSAPQNTGELFF
. . TRBJ2-7 TRBV5-1 TGCGCCAGCAGCTTCATGGCCCCACAGGGACTTTACGAGCAGTACTTC CASSFMAPQGLYEQYF
TRBD2 . TRBJ2-2 TRBV19 TGTGCCAGTAGTCGTCCTAGCGGGGGGCGCGGGGAGCTGTTTTTT CASSRPSGGRGELFF
. few TRBJ1-1 TRBV10-3 TGTGCCATCAGTGAGTCGGTACACACTGAAGCTTTCTTT CAISESVHTEAFF
TRBD1 once TRBJ2-7 TRBV7-9 TGTGCCAGCAGCTACCCGGGACAGGGACGCTACGAGCAGTACTTC CASSYPGQGRYEQYF
. . TRBJ2-1 TRBV5-4 TGTGCCAGCAGCTTGTTAATAGCTGGGTACAATGAGCAGTTCTTC CASSLLIAGYNEQFF
. . TRBJ2-7 TRBV7-8 TGTGCCAGCAGCTTAGAAAGCTCCCCGGCCTACGAGCAGTACTTC CASSLESSPAYEQYF
TRBD1 . TRBJ2-2 TRBV7-8 TGTGCCAGCAGCTCCAGAACCAGGACAGGGACGAACACCGGGGAGCTGTTTTTT CASSSRTRTGTNTGELFF
. . TRBJ2-3 TRBV28 TGTGCCAGCAGTTTAAGTCCCTTGTCGCGTTGGACAGATACGCAGTATTTT CASSLSPLSRWTDTQYF
. . TRBJ1-1 TRBV2 TGTGCCAGCAGGCCGGACGCTGGTGGATCCACTGAAGCTTTCTTT CASRPDAGGSTEAFF
. . TRBJ2-5 TRBV5-6 TGTGCCAGCAGCCTGACTAGTTTAGGAGAGACCCAGTACTTC CASSLTSLGETQYF
. . TRBJ1-4 TRBV18 TGTGCCAGCTCACCCGGAGCCGGGGCTGGGGGGGAAAAACTGTTTTTT CASSPGAGAGGEKLFF
. . TRBJ2-3 TRBV5-6 TGTGCCAGCGGATGGGCAGATACGCAGTATTTT CASGWADTQYF
TRBD1 . TRBJ1-2 TRBV19 TGTGCCAGTAGTATGGAGGGACAGTCGAATGGCTACACCTTC CASSMEGQSNGYTF
. . TRBJ2-2 TRBV7-8 TGTGCCAGCAGCCGAGGGGGCACCGGGGAGCTGTTTTTT CASSRGGTGELFF